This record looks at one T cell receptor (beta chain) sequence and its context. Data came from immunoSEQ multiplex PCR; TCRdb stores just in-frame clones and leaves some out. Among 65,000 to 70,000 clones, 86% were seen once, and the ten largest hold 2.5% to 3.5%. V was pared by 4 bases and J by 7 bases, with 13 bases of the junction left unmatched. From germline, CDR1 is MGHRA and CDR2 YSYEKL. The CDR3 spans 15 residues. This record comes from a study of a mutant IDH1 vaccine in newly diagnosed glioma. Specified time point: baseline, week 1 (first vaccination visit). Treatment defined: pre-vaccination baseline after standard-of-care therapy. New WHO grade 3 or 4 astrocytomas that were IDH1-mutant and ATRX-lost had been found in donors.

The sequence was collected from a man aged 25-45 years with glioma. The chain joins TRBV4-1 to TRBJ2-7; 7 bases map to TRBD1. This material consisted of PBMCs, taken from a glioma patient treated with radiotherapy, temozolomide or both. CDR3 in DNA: TGCGCCAGCAGCCTGAAAGACAGGGTTGGACGAGAGCAGTACTTC. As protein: CASSLKDRVGREQYF.